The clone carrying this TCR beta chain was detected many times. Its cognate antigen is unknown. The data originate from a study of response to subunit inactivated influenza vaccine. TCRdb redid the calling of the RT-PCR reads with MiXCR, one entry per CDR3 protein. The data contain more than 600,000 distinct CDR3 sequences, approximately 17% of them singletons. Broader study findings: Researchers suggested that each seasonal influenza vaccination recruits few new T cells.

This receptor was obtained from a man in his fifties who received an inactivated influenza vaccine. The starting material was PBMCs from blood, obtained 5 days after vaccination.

Here the CDR3 reads CASSLRAGAYNEQFF. As DNA, the CDR3 is TGTGCCAGCAGTTTACGGGCGGGAGCCTACAATGAGCAGTTCTTC. The gene calls are TRBV27 and TRBJ2-1; 7 bases agree with TRBD2. With 2 bases clipped from V and 2 bases from J, the junction kept 3 bases outside the gene matches. CDR1 is MNHEY and CDR2 is SMNVEV in the germline V gene (reference sequence). This CDR3 contains 15 residues.